The 19 T cell receptor beta chains below come from one sample, sequenced in a study of Ad26.COV2.S vaccination and SARS-CoV-2 variants. The repertoire was sequenced with immunoSEQ multiplex PCR; TCRdb's copy has only in-frame clones and lacks some. There are some 250,000 clones in the sample; roughly 88% occur only once, and roughly 10% lies in the top ten. Treatment in this sample: roughly 19 received Ad26.COV2.S at low or high dose, single or two shots; several received placebo; per-sample allocation not given. Sampling occurred on day 63 after the first vaccine or placebo injection. Material: peripheral blood, obtained in a trial of Ad26.COV2.S vaccine versus placebo. The receptors here all came from a person between 18 and 65 years old who received the Ad26.COV2.S COVID-19 vaccine or a placebo.

V gene TRBV7-3 combines with J gene TRBJ2-2; a weak D match, TRBD1 (6 bases). Germline CDR1 is SGHTA and CDR2 is FQGTGA. Trimming pared 4 bases from V and 7 bases from J, leaving 13 bases between. This CDR3 spans 14 amino acids. The CDR3: CASSSSPGVGELFF. CDR3 nucleotide sequence: TGTGCCAGCAGCTCATCCCCAGGGGTCGGGGAGCTGTTTTTT.

This clone was recorded only once. The chain recombines TRBV11-1 with TRBJ2-7; 11 positions match TRBD1. This CDR3 is built from 16 residues. Trimming cost V 5 bases and J 4 bases; bases outside gene matches: 10. Germline V lookup: CDR1 SGHAT, CDR2 FQDESV (reference sequence). The CDR3: CASSPTGTGGLYEQYF. The CDR3 DNA is TGTGCCAGCAGCCCAACTGGGACAGGGGGACTTTACGAGCAGTACTTC.

J is TRBJ1-5 and V is TRBV5-8, with D uncertain. This CDR3 contains 14 residues. Per germline, CDR1 SGHTS and CDR2 YDEGEE. Trimming took off 4 bases at V and 5 bases at J, with 13 bases between the two ends. This CDR3 is CASSPFQMDQPQHF. CDR3 DNA sequence: TGTGCCAGCAGCCCCTTCCAAATGGATCAGCCCCAGCATTTT. Full variable domain (remainder filled in from reference TRBV5-8 and TRBJ1-5): EAGVTQSPTHLIKTRGQQATLRCSPISGHTSVYWYQQALGLGLQFLLWYDEGEERNRGNFPPRFSGRQFPNYSSELNVNALELEDSALYLCASSPFQMDQPQHFGDGTRLSIL.

This chain connects TRBV6-5 to TRBJ2-5; TRBD2 matches 9 bases. V was pared by 7 bases and J by 5 bases, with 11 bases of the junction left unmatched. There are 15 residues in the CDR3. Germline V gene lookup returns CDR1 MNHEY and CDR2 SVGAGI. The CDR3 spells CASNLSGGARETQYF. The CDR3, as DNA: TGTGCCAGCAACCTTAGCGGGGGTGCCCGTGAGACCCAGTACTTC.

The genes are TRBV6-2 or TRBV6-3 and TRBJ2-7; D is undetermined. Germline values: CDR1 MNHEY, CDR2 SVGEGT. This CDR3 has 11 amino acids. Trimming removed 6 bases at V and 2 bases at J, with 5 bases between. CDR3: CASSDAYEQYF. The CDR3 region has the DNA TGTGCCAGCAGCGATGCCTACGAGCAGTACTTC.

This chain links TRBV5-1 with TRBJ2-5; TRBD2 agrees at 13 bases. CDR1 is SGHRS, CDR2 YFSETQ, per germline. V lost 3 bases, J lost 1 base, and 6 bases stayed unmatched. The CDR3 length is 17 residues. The CDR3 DNA sequence: TGCGCCAGCAGCTCCGGGACTAGCGGGGCCATCCAAGAGACCCAGTACTTC. Residues: CASSSGTSGAIQETQYF.

There are a few counts of this clone. The chain links TRBV5-1 to TRBJ1-3; maybe TRBD1 (5 bases). The CDR3 has 16 amino acids. CDR1 is SGHRS and CDR2 is YFSETQ in the germline V gene. V was clipped by 0 bases and J by 1 base, with 11 bases between them. The CDR3 sequence: CASSLEAGRSGNTIYF. In nucleotides, the CDR3 is TGCGCCAGCAGCTTGGAGGCAGGGAGGTCTGGAAACACCATATATTTT. The variable domain in full, completed from reference TRBV5-1 and TRBJ1-3, reads KAGVTQTPRYLIKTRGQQVTLSCSPISGHRSVSWYQQTPGQGLQFLFEYFSETQRNKGNFPGRFSGRQFSNSRSEMNVSTLELGDSALYLCASSLEAGRSGNTIYFGEGSWLTVV.

This chain joins TRBV27 and TRBJ2-2; D unresolved. This CDR3 region has 15 residues. Germline CDR1 MNHEY, CDR2 SMNVEV (reference sequence). V lost 4 bases, J lost 1 base, and 10 bases lay in between. CDR3 nucleotide sequence: TGTGCCAGCAGTTCCAATATTCGGAACACCGGGGAGCTGTTTTTT. Protein product: CASSSNIRNTGELFF.

The V gene is TRBV5-4, the J gene TRBJ1-6; D possibly corresponds to TRBD1 (6 bases). The CDR3 totals 16 residues. From germline, CDR1 is SGHNT and CDR2 YYREEE (reference sequence). V was pared by 0 bases and J by 8 bases, with 15 bases between. CDR3 DNA sequence: TGTGCCAGCAGCTTGGTTAGGGGGGCTGTTGATTCACCCCTCCACTTT. It translates to CASSLVRGAVDSPLHF.

This rearrangement joins TRBV11-2 to TRBJ1-3; D gene unclear. Germline values: CDR1 SGHAT, CDR2 FQNNGV. V shed 3 bases and J shed 1 base, with 10 bases lying between them. This CDR3 is 15 amino acids long. The CDR3 nucleotides read TGTGCCAGCAGCTTGGACCATTCTTCTGGAAACACCATATATTTT. This encodes CASSLDHSSGNTIYF.

The chain links TRBV28 to TRBJ2-7; possibly TRBD2 for D (6 bases). Germline V gene lookup returns CDR1 MDHEN and CDR2 SYDVKM. Trimming removed 7 bases at V and 5 bases at J, with 18 bases between. This CDR3 is 14 amino acids long. The CDR3 nucleotides read TGTGCCAGCACCCAAACCCCCCGGGGGAACGAGCAGTACTTC. Protein sequence: CASTQTPRGNEQYF.

The CDR3 DNA reads as TGTGCCAGCACCCAGGGGGCCCCTTCCTACGAGCAGTACTTC. This sequence encodes CASTQGAPSYEQYF. The rearrangement links TRBV28 to TRBJ2-7, with TRBD1 matching over 8 bases. CDR1 and CDR2 (germline): MDHEN, SYDVKM. The J segment lost 1 base and the V segment lost 7 bases, leaving 6 bases of the junction unmatched. The length of the CDR3 is 14 residues.

This chain links TRBV7-9 with TRBJ1-2; 10 nucleotides agree with TRBD1. This CDR3 comprises 13 residues. Germline V gene lookup returns CDR1 SEHNR and CDR2 FQNEAQ (reference sequence). The V and J ends lost 4 bases and 7 bases, in that order; junction bases with no gene match: 3. DNA for the CDR3: TGTGCCAGCAGCTGGACAGGGGGTACTGGCTACACCTTC. The encoded protein is CASSWTGGTGYTF.

This clone was seen just once. The CDR3 here is CASSLWGGETQYF. CDR3 nucleotides: TGTGCCAGCAGCTTGTGGGGAGGGGAGACCCAGTACTTC. The genes are TRBV7-3 and TRBJ2-5; TRBD2 matches at 7 bases. Trimming at V came to 3 bases and at J to 5 bases, leaving 3 bases not matched to a gene. The length of the CDR3 is 13 residues. Germline CDR1 and CDR2: SGHTA and FQGTGA.

The J gene is TRBJ1-1, the V gene TRBV28, with D unresolved. V was clipped by 5 bases and J by 7 bases, with 32 bases between them. The CDR3 length is 19 residues. The germline V gene has CDR1 MDHEN and CDR2 SYDVKM. This chain's CDR3 is CASSPNPRRDERTRGEAFF. CDR3 in DNA: TGTGCCAGCAGTCCCAACCCTCGACGCGACGAACGGACCCGAGGTGAAGCTTTCTTT.

This chain links TRBV18 with TRBJ2-5; D not certain. V gave up 0 bases and J gave up 5 bases, with 7 bases separating them. Germline V gene data show CDR1 as KGHSH and CDR2 as LQKENI. This CDR3 contains 13 residues. As DNA, the CDR3 is TGTGCCAGCTCACCACCTATCGGGGAGACCCAGTACTTC. Translated: CASSPPIGETQYF.

The V call is TRBV5-6, the J call TRBJ1-2, with 8 bases lining up with TRBD1. V gave up 9 bases and J gave up 4 bases; unmatched junction bases: 8. The germline V gene has CDR1 SGHDT and CDR2 YYEEEE. There are 13 residues in the CDR3. The DNA for the CDR3 is TGTGCCACTACGGACAGGGTAGGCTATGGCTACACCTTC. This gives the protein CATTDRVGYGYTF. The complete variable domain, with remaining parts taken from reference TRBV5-6 and TRBJ1-2, reads DAGVTQSPTHLIKTRGQQVTLRCSPKSGHDTVSWYQQALGQGPQFIFQYYEEEERQRGNFPDRFSGHQFPNYSSELNVNALLLGDSALYLCATTDRVGYGYTFGSGTRLTVV.

J is TRBJ2-7 and V is TRBV11-2, with a possible D match to TRBD2 (6 bases). The V gene's germline CDR1 is SGHAT and CDR2 FQNNGV. Between the trimmed V and J ends, which lost 0 bases and 4 bases, there was a span of 13 bases. This CDR3 has 15 amino acids. CDR3 protein: CASSLDWGVSYEQYF. The CDR3 DNA reads as TGTGCCAGCAGCTTAGATTGGGGGGTTTCTTACGAGCAGTACTTC. The variable domain in full, with the rest retrieved from reference TRBV11-2 and TRBJ2-7, is EAGVAQSPRYKIIEKRQSVAFWCNPISGHATLYWYQQILGQGPKLLIQFQNNGVVDDSQLPKDRFSAERLKGVDSTLKIQPAKLEDSAVYLCASSLDWGVSYEQYFGPGTRLTVT.

The rearrangement uses TRBV28 and TRBJ2-7; 10 nucleotides match TRBD2. V lost 5 bases, J lost 3 bases, and 7 bases stayed unmatched. This CDR3 comprises 15 residues. The germline CDR1 and CDR2 sequences are MDHEN and SYDVKM. The CDR3 reads CASSMVLAGDYEQYF. In DNA form, the CDR3 reads TGTGCCAGCAGTATGGTCCTAGCGGGGGACTACGAGCAGTACTTC.